This T cell receptor beta chain was retrieved from a study of beta chain features in type 1 diabetes. Whole-study context: Sorted cells examined across all samples numbered 107,917,701.

Findings of the study overall: Amplification by PCR could prefer shorter templates, with the same effect in patients and controls. Sequencing the cDNA could make cells with high TCR expression show up more than they should.

The table lists this clone with a few counts. Its target is unknown. Germline CDR1 is SGHRS and CDR2 is YFSETQ. The CDR3 has 14 residues. Deletions cut 4 bases from V and 3 bases from J, with 13 bases between. Cell sorting via CD45RO/CCR7/CD25/CD127/CD95/CD27 was performed to obtain CD4+ naive, central memory, regulatory and stem cell-like memory cells. Reverse transcription of all isolated RNA meant that expressed TCRB transcripts were sequenced. Profiling relied on immunoSEQ multiplex PCR, and the TCRdb table lists in-frame clones only, not all of them. The repertoire holds 150,000 to 170,000 clones, with roughly 8.1% as singletons.

The material sequenced was central memory CD4+ T cells from blood. The TCR originated in a man in his late teens or twenties in good health. The chain recombines TRBV5-1 with TRBJ1-2; D is perhaps TRBD1 (6 bases). CDR3 in amino acids: CASSPSWTDYGYTF. The CDR3 DNA is TGCGCCAGCAGCCCGAGCTGGACAGACTATGGCTACACCTTC.